This is a list of T cell receptor beta chains from one sample in a study of cytomegalovirus exposure and HLA in healthy donors. TCRdb keeps only in-frame clones here, not all; method: immunoSEQ multiplex PCR. This table holds under 200,000 clones, nearly 90% found once. The sample consisted of PBMCs. The receptors come from a woman aged 18-29 years in good health and CMV-seropositive. CDR3s include the opening cysteine and the closing phenylalanine or tryptophan. The order of the fields is J gene, clone size, D gene, V gene, CDR3 DNA, CDR3 protein. A D gene is named only where the DNA matches it firmly. A clone size is listed for some rows: how often the clone was seen (once, few, many), or a class if it is expanded.

TRBJ1-2 | NA | NA | TRBV30 | TGTGCCTGGAGTGTAGGAGGGATCGGTGGCTACACCTTC | CAWSVGGIGGYTF
TRBJ1-2 | once | TRBD1 | TRBV28 | TGTGCCAGCTTTCCAGGACAGGAATCGTCCTACACCTTC | CASFPGQESSYTF
TRBJ2-1 | NA | TRBD2 | TRBV19 | TGTGCCAGTAGTGCGGGAGCGGGTGAGCAGTTCTTC | CASSAGAGEQFF
TRBJ1-5 | NA | NA | TRBV21-1 | TGTGCCAGCAGCAAATATGGTAGGACAGGGGGCAACAATCAGCCCCAGCATTTT | CASSKYGRTGGNNQPQHF
TRBJ1-1 | NA | TRBD1 | TRBV5-4 | TGTGCCAGCAGCCCAGGGGGAGGAGGGGACACTGAAGCTTTCTTT | CASSPGGGGDTEAFF
TRBJ1-2 | NA | TRBD1 | TRBV28 | TGTGCCAGCAAGACAGGGGCCTCTAAAGAGGGCTACACCTTC | CASKTGASKEGYTF
TRBJ2-7 | once | TRBD1 | TRBV27 | TGTGCCAGCAGTTTATCCCAGGGGGCGGCCTACGAGCAGTACTTC | CASSLSQGAAYEQYF
TRBJ2-4 | NA | TRBD2 | TRBV2 | TGTGCCAGCAGTGAAAGGACTAGCGGGAGGAACATTCAGTACTTC | CASSERTSGRNIQYF
TRBJ2-1 | NA | NA | TRBV9 | TGTGCCAGCAGCGTAGAGGATAGCAGTAACAATGAGCAGTTCTTC | CASSVEDSSNNEQFF
TRBJ1-5 | NA | NA | TRBV30 | TGTGCCTGGAGTGATCCCGCGGGGAACCAGCCCCAGCATTTT | CAWSDPAGNQPQHF
TRBJ2-7 | NA | TRBD1 | TRBV30 | TGTGCCTGTACGACAGGGGGGGACGAGCAGTACTTC | CACTTGGDEQYF
TRBJ2-6 | NA | NA | TRBV5-6 | TGTGCCAGCAGCCCTACAGGCTCTGGGGCCAACGTCCTGACTTTC | CASSPTGSGANVLTF
TRBJ2-2 | NA | TRBD2 | TRBV5-4 | TGTGCCAGCAGCTTGGAGGGTCCCCTAGCGGCCTACACCGGGGAGCTGTTTTTT | CASSLEGPLAAYTGELFF
TRBJ2-1 | NA | NA | TRBV6-5 | TGTGCCAGCAGGCTCTCCGGACACCTGGCGAGGGAGCAGTTCTTC | CASRLSGHLAREQFF
TRBJ2-1 | NA | TRBD1 | TRBV7-3 | TGTGCCAGCAGCTTAGGACAGGGGTGGGTGAATGAGCAGTTCTTC | CASSLGQGWVNEQFF
TRBJ1-2 | NA | NA | TRBV27 | TGTGCCAGCGGGGGCGGCAGGCGCTCCTATGGCTACACCTTC | CASGGGRRSYGYTF
TRBJ1-2 | NA | NA | TRBV15 | TGTGCCACCAGCAGAGGGGGGGGAATCAACTACTATGGCTACACCTTC | CATSRGGGINYYGYTF
TRBJ1-1 | NA | NA | TRBV25-1 | TGTGCCAGCATATCCAGTTGGGAGAAGGCTGAAGCTTTCTTT | CASISSWEKAEAFF
TRBJ1-5 | few | TRBD1 | TRBV29-1 | TGCAGCGTCCGGGACAGTAGCAATCAGCCCCAGCATTTT | CSVRDSSNQPQHF
TRBJ2-1 | once | NA | TRBV6-5 | TGTGCCAGCAGTTACAGGGGCGTAAACAATGAGCAGTTCTTC | CASSYRGVNNEQFF
TRBJ2-1 | NA | NA | TRBV6-5 | TGTGCCAGCAGTTACGCCCCCCGTCGGGGGTACAATGAGCAGTTCTTC | CASSYAPRRGYNEQFF
TRBJ1-1 | NA | TRBD1 | TRBV6-1 | TGTGCCAGCAGTCTGACAGGGTTCGAAGCTTTCTTT | CASSLTGFEAFF
TRBJ1-5 | NA | TRBD1 | TRBV27 | TGTGCCAGCAGTCCATTCGGGACAGATAGCAATCAGCCCCAGCATTTT | CASSPFGTDSNQPQHF
TRBJ2-3 | once | TRBD1 | TRBV9 | TGTGCCAGCAGCGTGAGGGGGCCGAGCACAGATACGCAGTATTTT | CASSVRGPSTDTQYF
TRBJ2-7 | NA | NA | TRBV19 | TGTGCCAGTAGTCCTAACCACTACGAGCAGTACTTC | CASSPNHYEQYF
TRBJ2-5 | NA | NA | TRBV7-3 | TGTGCCAGCAGCTTCGGGGTGCGAGAGACCCAGTACTTC | CASSFGVRETQYF
TRBJ2-3 | NA | TRBD2 | TRBV5-4 | TGTGCCAGCAGAGAGGGACTAGCGGGAGGGACAGATACGCAGTATTTT | CASREGLAGGTDTQYF
TRBJ2-7 | NA | NA | TRBV20-1 | TGCAGTGCTAGCGGGAGTTCGCAGTACTTC | CSASGSSQYF
TRBJ2-1 | NA | NA | TRBV10-3 | TGTGCCATCAGTGAAGGGGCAGGGTGGAATGAGCAGTTCTTC | CAISEGAGWNEQFF
TRBJ2-1 | NA | NA | TRBV7-7 | TGTGCTAGCAGCTTAGGGCTTAACAGAGGGAATGAGCAGTTCTTC | CASSLGLNRGNEQFF
TRBJ1-3 | NA | TRBD1 | TRBV2 | TGTGCCAGCAGCCTTACAGGGGTCGGGGACACCATATATTTT | CASSLTGVGDTIYF
TRBJ2-1 | NA | TRBD2 | TRBV5-5 | TGTGCCAGCAGCTTGGGAACTAGCGGGAGTGGTGAGCAGTTCTTC | CASSLGTSGSGEQFF
TRBJ1-3 | NA | NA | TRBV11-3 | TGTGCCAGCAGCTTGCGGGGTGGAAACACCATATATTTT | CASSLRGGNTIYF
TRBJ2-7 | NA | TRBD2 | TRBV4-1 | TGCGCCAGCAGCCAAGAGGGACTAGCGAGCTACGAGCAGTACTTC | CASSQEGLASYEQYF
TRBJ1-4 | NA | NA | TRBV2 | TGTGCCAGCAGTGGTGGGGAGGGGAATGAAAAACTGTTTTTT | CASSGGEGNEKLFF
TRBJ2-7 | NA | NA | TRBV5-4 | TGTGCCAGCAGCTTCCCAGGGTTCGAGCAGTACTTC | CASSFPGFEQYF
TRBJ2-1 | once | TRBD2 | TRBV5-1 | TGCGCCAGTCGGGCTAGCGGATTCTACAATGAGCAGTTCTTC | CASRASGFYNEQFF
TRBJ1-3 | NA | NA | TRBV11-3 | TGTGCCAGCAGCCATCGGACTGATGGAAACACCATATATTTT | CASSHRTDGNTIYF
TRBJ1-2 | NA | TRBD1 | TRBV2 | TGTGCCAGCAGTGAATCCAGGACAGGGGGCGCGTCCCTCTATGGCTACACCTTC | CASSESRTGGASLYGYTF
TRBJ2-3 | NA | NA | TRBV7-9 | TGTGCCAGCAGCTTTGGCATCACAGATACGCAGTATTTT | CASSFGITDTQYF
TRBJ2-7 | NA | TRBD2 | TRBV28 | TGTGCCAGCAGCCCCGGGAGGAGCTACGAGCAGTACTTC | CASSPGRSYEQYF
TRBJ2-1 | NA | TRBD2 | TRBV11-3 | TGTGCCAGCAGCCCTCGGCGACTAGCGGGAGCCTACAATGAGCAGTTCTTC | CASSPRRLAGAYNEQFF
TRBJ2-7 | NA | NA | TRBV6-5 | TGTGCCAGCAGCCCTATTGGTGTTTTGAACGAGCAGTACTTC | CASSPIGVLNEQYF